The 12 T cell receptor beta chains listed next were all sequenced from one sample in a study of blood T cells in healthy people across ages. Combining a sample-barcoded 5' primer with a J-beta primer mix, a second PCR ran for about 6 to 11 cycles. In TCRdb, the 5' RACE reads were re-called with MiXCR into one record per CDR3 protein. The sample shows approximately 730,000 distinct CDR3 sequences, around 46% of them seen only once. Source material: blood. The receptors were gathered from a woman aged 55-70 years in good health.

This clonotype was picked up a small number of times. The rearrangement uses TRBV7-2 and TRBJ2-4; 7 bases match TRBD1. This CDR3 has 12 residues. V lost 5 bases, J lost 15 bases, and 10 bases stayed unmatched. Germline CDR1 reads SGHTA; CDR2 reads FQGNSA. CDR3: CASSTDRRPRYF. CDR3 nucleotide sequence: TGTGCCAGCAGCACGGACAGGAGACCGAGGTACTTC.

This clonotype was observed many times. This chain connects TRBV29-1 to TRBJ2-1; D not certain. V shed 4 bases and J shed 0 bases, with 16 bases lying between them. In germline, CDR1 is SQVTM, CDR2 ANQGSEA. The CDR3 contains 16 residues. In DNA form, the CDR3 reads TGCAGCGTTGGCGTGGCTAACCCTGGCTCCTACAATGAGCAGTTCTTC. Its protein product is CSVGVANPGSYNEQFF.

V usage is TRBV29-1 and J usage is TRBJ2-7, with 9 bases aligning to TRBD1. The CDR3 length is 13 residues. Germline trimming cut 5 bases from V and 1 base from J; bases unmatched to any gene: 3. Germline V CDR1 and CDR2: SQVTM, ANQGSEA. The CDR3 coding sequence is TGCAGCGTTCGACAGGGGGAATCCTACGAGCAGTACTTC. Amino acids: CSVRQGESYEQYF.

Points on this clonotype: This clone may be a read error of a much larger clone one base away. This chain connects TRBV6-5 to TRBJ2-5, with 7 bases identical to TRBD1. V trimming: 4 bases; J trimming: 11 bases; junction bases outside the gene matches: 19. The germline gives CDR1 MNHEY, CDR2 SVGAGI. This CDR3 has 16 residues. The CDR3 loop reads CASSSYRGFSGNEQYF. DNA of the CDR3: TGTGCCAGCAGTTCCTACAGGGGTTTCTCGGGCAATGAGCAGTACTTC.

The chain links TRBV10-3 to TRBJ1-3; 9 bases agree with TRBD1. The length of the CDR3 is 16 residues. Germline V gene data show CDR1 as ENHRY and CDR2 as SYGVKD. The V gene end was trimmed by 4 bases and the J gene end by 1 base; junction bases not matched to a gene: 5. The CDR3 coding sequence is TGTGCCATCAGTGGTAGGACAGGGGCATCTGGAAACACCATATATTTT. This codes for CAISGRTGASGNTIYF.

This clonotype was observed a few times. V usage is TRBV20-1 and J usage is TRBJ1-5, with D tentatively TRBD1 (5 bases). Germline assignment: CDR1 DFQATT and CDR2 SNEGSKA (reference sequence). The CDR3 spans 13 residues. V shed 2 bases and J shed 6 bases, with 11 bases lying between them. CDR3 region: CSARQGNSQPQHF. In nucleotides, the CDR3 is TGCAGTGCTAGACAGGGAAATAGTCAGCCCCAGCATTTT.

This clonotype was picked up one time. The gene calls are TRBV7-9 and TRBJ2-7; no clear D. The length of the CDR3 is 13 residues. Trimming shortened V by 5 bases and J by 4 bases, and 12 bases separated the two germline ends. CDR1 and CDR2 from the germline V gene are SEHNR and FQNEAQ (reference sequence). The CDR3 sequence: CASSPSSQYEQYF. The CDR3 DNA reads as TGTGCCAGCAGCCCCTCGTCCCAATACGAGCAGTACTTC.

The V and J genes are TRBV27 and TRBJ2-7; 13 bases line up with TRBD2. Looked up from germline, CDR1 is MNHEY and CDR2 is SMNVEV (reference sequence). V gave up 5 bases and J gave up 4 bases; unmatched junction bases: 5. This CDR3 comprises 15 residues. The CDR3 DNA is TGTGCCAGCAGTGTGGGACTAGCGGGGAGGTACGAGCAGTACTTC. It translates to CASSVGLAGRYEQYF.

This chain links TRBV29-1 with TRBJ2-7; possibly TRBD2 for D (6 bases). CDR1 and CDR2 (germline): SQVTM, ANQGSEA. Trimming stripped 7 bases from V and 0 bases from J, with 10 bases between. The CDR3 loop spans 12 amino acids. The DNA for the CDR3 is TGCAGCGCGGGAGTAAACTCCTACGAGCAGTACTTC. It encodes CSAGVNSYEQYF.

This clonotype was detected only a few times. The gene calls are TRBV9 and TRBJ2-3; TRBD2 agrees at 8 bases. CDR1 is SGDLS, CDR2 YYNGEE, per germline. Trimming took 0 bases from V and 10 from J; bases not matched to a gene: 7. The CDR3 has 14 residues. CDR3 loop: CASSVESGSGAQYF. CDR3 in DNA: TGTGCCAGCAGCGTAGAAAGTGGTAGCGGGGCGCAGTATTTT.

The chain carries TRBV4-2 and TRBJ1-2; D is ambiguous. The V end was cut by 3 bases, the J end by 5 bases, with 10 bases between. From germline, CDR1 is LGHNA and CDR2 YNFKEQ. This CDR3 is 13 amino acids long. In DNA, the CDR3 is TGTGCCAGCAGCCAGCCCGACAAATATGGCTACACCTTC. Translation gives CASSQPDKYGYTF.

J is TRBJ1-2 and V is TRBV6-6; the D gene is possibly TRBD1 (6 bases). CDR3 length equals 15 residues. Germline lookup yields CDR1 MNHNY and CDR2 SVGAGI (reference sequence). Trimming took 10 bases from V and 4 from J, leaving 22 bases between them. The chain's CDR3 is CAISNFQGRGYGYTF. CDR3 in DNA: TGTGCCATAAGTAACTTCCAGGGGAGAGGCTATGGCTACACCTTC.